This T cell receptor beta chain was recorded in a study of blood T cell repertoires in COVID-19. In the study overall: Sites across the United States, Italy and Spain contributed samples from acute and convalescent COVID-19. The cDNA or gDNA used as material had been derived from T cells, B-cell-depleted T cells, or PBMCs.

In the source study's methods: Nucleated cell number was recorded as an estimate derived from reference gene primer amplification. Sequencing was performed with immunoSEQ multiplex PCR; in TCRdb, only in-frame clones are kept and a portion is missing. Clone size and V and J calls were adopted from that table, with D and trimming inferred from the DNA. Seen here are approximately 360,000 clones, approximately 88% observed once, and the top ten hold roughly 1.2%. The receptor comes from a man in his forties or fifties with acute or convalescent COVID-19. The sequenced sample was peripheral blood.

CDR3 DNA: TGCAGCGTTGTAGGGGACAGGAGCAGTAGCATTCAGTACTTC. As protein: CSVVGDRSSSIQYF. This chain joins TRBV29-1 and TRBJ2-4; 8 nucleotides agree with TRBD1. Germline V lookup: CDR1 SQVTM, CDR2 ANQGSEA. This CDR3 contains 14 residues. V gave up 4 bases and J gave up 9 bases; unmatched junction bases: 11.